This entry lists 18 T cell receptor beta chains sequenced from one sample in a study of T cell responses to AZD1222 COVID-19 vaccine. Sequenced by immunoSEQ multiplex PCR; TCRdb stores in-frame clones only, minus some. Of under 150,000 clones listed, about 86% were seen once; the top ten hold approximately 9.6%. This specimen was peripheral blood, taken on day 0 of AZD1222 vaccination. These receptor sequences come from an adult in good health.

The J gene is TRBJ1-3, the V gene TRBV15, with D possibly TRBD1 on 5 matching bases. The CDR3 loop spans 15 amino acids. The V end was cut by 4 bases, the J end by 8 bases, with 18 bases between. Germline V lookup: CDR1 LNHNV, CDR2 YYDKDF (reference sequence). Here the CDR3 reads CATSNRQLEGDTIYF. CDR3 DNA sequence: TGTGCCACCAGCAACAGACAGCTGGAGGGAGACACCATATATTTT.

The genes are TRBV18 and TRBJ2-1; 12 positions match TRBD2. CDR1 and CDR2 (germline): KGHSH, LQKENI. The ends lost 4 bases at V and 9 bases at J; junction bases unmatched: 7. This CDR3 is built from 15 residues. The CDR3 bases are TGTGCCAGCTCACGGACTAGCGGGATGGAAGGTGAGCAGTTCTTC. Translated, it gives CASSRTSGMEGEQFF. The full variable domain, completed using reference TRBV18 and TRBJ2-1, is NAGVMQNPRHLVRRRGQEARLRCSPMKGHSHVYWYRQLPEEGLKFMVYLQKENIIDESGMPKERFSAEFPKEGPSILRIQQVVRGDSAAYFCASSRTSGMEGEQFFGPGTRLTVL.

The V gene is TRBV28, the J gene TRBJ1-5; 8 bases match TRBD1. J lost 2 bases, V lost 7 bases, and 16 bases had no gene match. The CDR3 loop spans 18 amino acids. The V gene's germline CDR1 is MDHEN and CDR2 SYDVKM. The CDR3 region is CASNPPNYRGGGNQPQHF. The CDR3 DNA follows: TGTGCCAGCAACCCCCCCAACTACAGGGGGGGAGGCAATCAGCCCCAGCATTTT.

This chain uses TRBV9 with TRBJ2-5, with TRBD2 as a possible D gene (5 bases). This CDR3 has 13 residues. With 0 bases removed from V and 2 bases from J, the gap between germline ends came to 5 bases. The germline CDR1 and CDR2 sequences are SGDLS and YYNGEE. CDR3 nucleotides: TGTGCCAGCAGCGTAGGCGGGCAAGAGACCCAGTACTTC. Amino acids: CASSVGGQETQYF.

The chain couples TRBV7-2 to TRBJ1-4, with unresolved D. There are 14 residues in the CDR3. Trimming took off 6 bases at V and 8 bases at J, with 16 bases between the two ends. CDR1 SGHTA and CDR2 FQGNSA come from the germline V gene. The CDR3 loop reads CASSPGLRSEKLFF. The CDR3 DNA follows: TGTGCCAGCAGTCCGGGCCTCCGGTCGGAAAAACTGTTTTTT.

The rearrangement links TRBV15 to TRBJ1-3; no definite D call. V lost 0 bases to trimming and J lost 0 bases, with 6 bases between them. This CDR3 comprises 15 residues. Germline CDR1 LNHNV, CDR2 YYDKDF (reference sequence). The chain's CDR3 is CATSRDSSSGNTIYF. In DNA, the CDR3 is TGTGCCACCAGCAGAGATAGCAGCTCTGGAAACACCATATATTTT.

The chain combines TRBV28 with TRBJ2-7, with D perhaps matching TRBD1 (5 bases). CDR3 length equals 17 residues. CDR1 and CDR2 from the germline V gene are MDHEN and SYDVKM. With 1 base removed from V and 3 bases from J, the gap between germline ends came to 19 bases. CDR3 coding DNA: TGTGCCAGCAGTTTATCGGTTGGGCAGGGATGGTTCTACGAGCAGTACTTC. Protein product: CASSLSVGQGWFYEQYF.

This clone has a single count. The chain employs TRBV7-2 and TRBJ1-6, with 9 bases lining up with TRBD1. V shed 1 base, J shed 7 bases, and the junction held 5 bases outside the gene matches. The CDR3 totals 16 residues. Germline CDR1 SGHTA, CDR2 FQGNSA. The CDR3 reads CASSLGGQGTNSPLHF. The DNA of the CDR3 is TGTGCCAGCAGCTTAGGAGGACAGGGGACCAATTCACCCCTCCACTTT.

V and J are TRBV5-1 and TRBJ2-1, with 11 bases identical to TRBD2. Germline V gives CDR1 SGHRS, CDR2 YFSETQ. The CDR3 runs to 15 residues. J gave up 3 bases and V 4 bases, and 3 bases lay outside the gene matches. Here the CDR3 DNA reads TGCGCCAGCAGCCCAGGGACTAGCGGCTACAATGAGCAGTTCTTC. Residues: CASSPGTSGYNEQFF.

This chain links TRBV5-8 with TRBJ1-3; D is uncertain. Deletions cut 0 bases from V and 0 bases from J, with 7 bases between. Germline V gene sequence: CDR1 SGHTS, CDR2 YDEGEE. The CDR3 totals 15 residues. The CDR3 loop is CASSLGPISGNTIYF. The CDR3 DNA sequence: TGTGCCAGCAGCTTGGGACCGATCTCTGGAAACACCATATATTTT.

The V and J genes are TRBV10-3 and TRBJ2-7; D unresolved. CDR1 is ENHRY, CDR2 SYGVKD, per germline. CDR3 length: 12 residues. V dropped 6 bases and J dropped 3 bases, with 9 bases sitting between them. CDR3 DNA sequence: TGTGCCATCAGCCCATCAGGCTACGAGCAGTACTTC. Residues: CAISPSGYEQYF.

V gene TRBV24-1 combines with J gene TRBJ2-7, with 10 bases matching TRBD1. V gave up 5 bases and J gave up 2 bases; unmatched junction bases: 8. This CDR3 has 16 residues. Germline values: CDR1 KGHDR, CDR2 SFDVKD. The CDR3: CATSGRRDRGTYEQYF. CDR3 sequence (DNA): TGTGCCACCAGTGGACGCCGGGACAGGGGAACCTACGAGCAGTACTTC.

The chain employs TRBV21-1 and TRBJ1-1. TRBV21-1 has pseudogene status. This CDR3 comprises 13 residues. CDR3 amino acids: CASGRDMNTEAFF. The CDR3 DNA is TGTGCCAGCGGGCGGGACATGAACACTGAAGCTTTCTTT.

This clone was recorded once. The chain is built from TRBV21-1 and TRBJ1-4. TRBV21-1 is tagged as a pseudogene. This CDR3 is built from 15 residues. CDR3 sequence (DNA): TGTGCCAGCAGCCTCTTGGGGGGCGGGAATGAAAAACTGTTTTTT. It yields the protein CASSLLGGGNEKLFF.

The J gene is TRBJ1-1, the V gene TRBV7-2; D remains unclear. The V and J ends lost 5 bases and 4 bases respectively, with 5 bases between them. In germline, CDR1 is SGHTA, CDR2 FQGNSA. This CDR3 is built from 11 residues. The CDR3 DNA reads TGTGCCAGCAGCGCTGGCACTGAAGCTTTCTTT. It specifies CASSAGTEAFF.

V gene TRBV7-2 combines with J gene TRBJ1-2; possible D gene TRBD1, 6 bases. The V gene lost 3 bases and the J gene lost 4 bases, with 18 bases spanning the gap. This CDR3 spans 16 amino acids. The germline CDR1 and CDR2 sequences are SGHTA and FQGNSA. CDR3 nucleotides: TGTGCCAGCAGCTTTTTTGGAGGGGGGTCCCTCTATGGCTACACCTTC. Translating it yields CASSFFGGGSLYGYTF. Full variable domain (missing parts from reference TRBV7-2 and TRBJ1-2): GAGVSQSPSNKVTEKGKDVELRCDPISGHTALYWYRQSLGQGLEFLIYFQGNSAPDKSGLPSDRFSAERTGGSVSTLTIQRTQQEDSAVYLCASSFFGGGSLYGYTFGSGTRLTVV.

The chain links TRBV2 to TRBJ2-5; D may be TRBD2 (5 bases). The V gene's germline CDR1 is SNHLY and CDR2 FYNNEI. Trimming pared 7 bases from V and 1 base from J, leaving 13 bases between. The length of the CDR3 is 14 residues. CDR3 bases: TGTGCCAGCAATACGGGAACACTCCAAGAGACCCAGTACTTC. The encoded protein is CASNTGTLQETQYF.

The chain has TRBV6-6 and TRBJ1-3; 8 bases align to TRBD1. V lost 3 bases and J lost 2; bases outside the gene matches: 6. This CDR3 spans 16 amino acids. The germline V gene encodes CDR1 MNHNY and CDR2 SVGAGI (reference sequence). The CDR3 DNA is TGTGCCAGCAGTTATGCTCCAGGGGGCACTGGAAACACCATATATTTT. Amino acids: CASSYAPGGTGNTIYF.